This is a list of T cell receptor beta chains from one sample in a study of T cell changes during pregnancy in multiple sclerosis. The protocol was immunoSEQ multiplex PCR, while the TCRdb copy is restricted to in-frame clones and leaves out a portion. The data contain tens of thousands of clones, about 93% of them singletons. The sample consisted of peripheral blood, taken in the first trimester of pregnancy. The receptors derive from a female donor with multiple sclerosis, enrolled in a pregnancy study. The CDR3 runs from the conserved cysteine through the conserved F or W. A D gene is named only where the DNA matches it firmly. For some rows the clone size is stated as once, few or many, or as a class when expanded; others skip it.

>NA|TRBJ2-5|TRBV9|TRBD2
TGTGCCAGCAGCGTAGATGGCGGGGGGCGCCAAGAGACCCAGTACTTC
CASSVDGGGRQETQYF
>NA|TRBJ1-1|TRBV10-1|NA
TGCGCCAGCAGTGCTGCCAGGTTGAACACTGAAGCTTTCTTT
CASSAARLNTEAFF
>once|TRBJ2-1|TRBV7-9|TRBD1
TGTGCCAGCAGCTCGGTTCGACAGGGGGGATACAATGAGCAGTTCTTC
CASSSVRQGGYNEQFF
>NA|TRBJ1-2|TRBV2|TRBD1
TGTGCCAGCAGCGGGGACAGGATCTATGGCTACACCTTC
CASSGDRIYGYTF
>NA|TRBJ2-7|TRBV5-1|NA
TGCGCCAGCAGCACTCAGGGTTACGAGCAGTACTTC
CASSTQGYEQYF
>NA|TRBJ2-2|TRBV10-3|TRBD2
TGTGCCATCAGGACGGGACTAGCGGTCGGGGAGCTGTTTTTT
CAIRTGLAVGELFF
>NA|TRBJ2-1|TRBV5-4|TRBD2
TGTGCCAGCAGCTCCGGCGGGGGACTCACCTACAATGAGCAGTTCTTC
CASSSGGGLTYNEQFF
>NA|TRBJ2-7|TRBV7-9|NA
TGTGCCAGCAGCTTGACAGCGAGACACTACGAGCAGTACTTC
CASSLTARHYEQYF
>once|TRBJ2-6|TRBV7-6|NA
TGTGCCAGCAGCCCCTATCGGGACTCTGGGGCCAACGTCCTGACTTTC
CASSPYRDSGANVLTF
>NA|TRBJ1-1|TRBV25-1|NA
TGTGCCAGCAGTGAATATGGGCAGATCCAGGCTTTCTTT
CASSEYGQIQAFF